One TCR beta chain is described in this entry. The entry originates in a study of blood T cell repertoires in COVID-19. The CDR3 is 17 residues long. V lost 5 bases to trimming and J lost 7 bases, with 21 bases between them. Germline assignment: CDR1 SNHLY and CDR2 FYNNEI. Produced via immunoSEQ multiplex PCR; TCRdb's table is partial and in-frame only. The repertoire holds about 210,000 clones, with roughly 84% as singletons. What was sequenced was peripheral blood. The sequence derives from a man aged 50 to 59 with active or convalescent COVID-19. The chain employs TRBV2 and TRBJ1-6, with D possibly being TRBD1 (6 bases). The CDR3 here is CASSITTGRVANSPLHF. CDR3 coding DNA: TGTGCCAGCAGTATAACGACAGGTCGGGTGGCCAATTCACCCCTCCACTTT.